This TCR beta chain appears in the sequencing data of a study of shared clonotypes between healthy human individuals. The germline V and J ends were trimmed by 3 bases and 0 bases, with 9 bases remaining between them. Germline loops: CDR1 ENHRY, CDR2 SYGVKD. The CDR3 has 14 residues. Running of the assay took place at deep level. Assay: immunoSEQ multiplex PCR; the TCRdb copy retains only in-frame clones and omits some. In the table there are some 2.1 million clones, roughly 95% of which are singletons. Donors comprised healthy HIV-negative adults lacking recent acute infections or vaccinations. Splitting the CD4+ cells yielded a CD45RA+ naive subset and a CD45RA-negative memory subset.

The sequence was collected from a man aged 18 to 30 in good health. Sequenced input: naive CD4+ T cells sorted from blood. Subset in this sample: CD45RA+ positively selected. The genes are TRBV10-3 and TRBJ2-7, with D uncertain. This chain's CDR3 is CAISDSAGSYEQYF. In nucleotides, the CDR3 is TGTGCCATCAGTGACTCTGCAGGCTCCTACGAGCAGTACTTC.